This is a list of T cell receptor beta chains from one sample in a study of shared clonotypes between healthy human individuals. TCRdb keeps only in-frame clones here, not all; method: immunoSEQ multiplex PCR. The data hold approximately 530,000 clones, with 90% to 96% observed a single time. The specimen sequenced was naive CD4+ T cells sorted from blood. The receptors come from a woman between 25 and 40 years old in good health. Both conserved end residues are part of each CDR3. The order of the fields is clone size, V gene, D gene, CDR3 length, J gene, CDR3 protein, CDR3 DNA. D genes are given only for firm matches. Where a row states a size, it is once, few, many or the class of an expanded clone; other rows omit it.

NA,TRBV27,NA,12,TRBJ1-2,CASSTGTEGYTF,TGTGCCAGCAGTACCGGGACGGAGGGCTACACCTTC
NA,TRBV5-1,TRBD2,15,TRBJ2-7,CASSRSAGGPSEQYF,TGCGCCAGCAGCCGATCAGCGGGAGGGCCCTCCGAGCAGTACTTC
NA,TRBV4-2,TRBD2,21,TRBJ2-3,CASSQSRGLAGDPFSTDTQYF,TGTGCCAGCAGCCAGTCTCGTGGACTAGCGGGAGATCCCTTTAGCACAGATACGCAGTATTTT
NA,TRBV18,TRBD2,16,TRBJ2-5,CASSRGLAGPQETQYF,TGTGCCAGCTCACGGGGACTAGCGGGTCCCCAAGAGACCCAGTACTTC
few,TRBV20-1,NA,11,TRBJ1-3,CSAFGLNTIYF,TGCAGTGCCTTTGGACTAAACACCATATATTTT
NA,TRBV9,TRBD2,16,TRBJ2-1,CASSGPGAGAVNEQFF,TGTGCCAGCAGCGGACCCGGCGCGGGAGCGGTCAATGAGCAGTTCTTC
NA,TRBV28,NA,14,TRBJ1-2,CASSLPQSFYGYTF,TGTGCCAGCAGTTTACCCCAAAGTTTCTATGGCTACACCTTC
NA,TRBV2,NA,13,TRBJ1-5,CASRTDSNQPQHF,TGTGCCAGCAGGACAGATAGCAATCAGCCCCAGCATTTT
NA,TRBV6-1,NA,13,TRBJ1-1,CASTSGLNTEAFF,TGTGCCAGCACATCGGGTCTGAACACTGAAGCTTTCTTT
NA,TRBV2,NA,15,TRBJ1-1,CASSVEQGYRTEAFF,TGTGCCAGCAGTGTAGAACAGGGTTATAGGACTGAAGCTTTCTTT
NA,TRBV28,NA,16,TRBJ2-7,CASSLWSGGLSYEQYF,TGTGCCAGCAGTTTATGGTCAGGGGGACTTTCTTACGAGCAGTACTTC
NA,TRBV5-6,TRBD1,14,TRBJ2-5,CASTEGTVTETQYF,TGTGCCAGCACCGAGGGGACAGTGACGGAGACCCAGTACTTC
NA,TRBV18,TRBD1,15,TRBJ1-4,CASSPLGQGDEKLFF,TGTGCCAGCTCACCACTGGGACAGGGGGATGAAAAACTGTTTTTT
NA,TRBV5-1,TRBD2,17,TRBJ2-5,CASSLEPSGTRRETQYF,TGCGCCAGCAGCTTGGAGCCTAGCGGGACAAGACGAGAGACCCAGTACTTC
NA,TRBV19,TRBD1,17,TRBJ1-1,CASNRRGLRGLITEAFF,TGTGCCAGTAATCGAAGGGGTTTGAGGGGGCTTATCACTGAAGCTTTCTTT
NA,TRBV9,TRBD1,14,TRBJ1-5,CASSLGQSNQPQHF,TGTGCCAGCAGCCTGGGACAGAGCAATCAGCCCCAGCATTTT
NA,TRBV6-5,NA,15,TRBJ1-2,CASSAQGALDYGYTF,TGTGCCAGCAGTGCCCAAGGGGCGCTCGACTATGGCTACACCTTC
NA,TRBV28,TRBD2,14,TRBJ2-2,CASSLAGGTGELFF,TGTGCCAGCAGTTTAGCGGGAGGAACCGGGGAGCTGTTTTTT
NA,TRBV7-9,NA,15,TRBJ1-4,CASSPSTRVNEKLFF,TGTGCCAGCAGCCCCTCTACGAGGGTAAACGAAAAACTGTTTTTT
NA,TRBV5-1,NA,13,TRBJ2-7,CASSPQGEHEQYF,TGCGCCAGCAGCCCACAGGGAGAGCACGAGCAGTACTTC
NA,TRBV14,TRBD2,15,TRBJ2-3,CASSLGLATLDTQYF,TGTGCCAGCAGCCTGGGACTAGCGACACTAGATACGCAGTATTTT
NA,TRBV4-1,NA,15,TRBJ1-1,CASNPTPWPVTEAFF,TGCGCCAGCAACCCTACTCCTTGGCCGGTCACTGAAGCTTTCTTT
NA,TRBV11-2,NA,13,TRBJ2-7,CASSSSRKYEQYF,TGTGCCAGCAGCTCAAGCCGAAAATACGAGCAGTACTTC
NA,TRBV13,TRBD2,17,TRBJ2-1,CASSFRFSGSSYNEQFF,TGTGCCAGCAGCTTTAGGTTTAGCGGGAGCTCCTACAATGAGCAGTTCTTC
NA,TRBV28,NA,14,TRBJ1-3,CASSLPVPSVSIYF,TGTGCCAGCAGTTTACCCGTCCCCTCGGTGTCCATATATTTT
few,TRBV30,TRBD1,12,TRBJ1-1,CALGQGVPEAFF,TGTGCCCTAGGACAGGGGGTCCCTGAAGCTTTCTTT
NA,TRBV7-6,NA,13,TRBJ2-5,CASSLNEGLCRYF,TGTGCCAGCAGCTTAAATGAGGGACTTTGCCGATACTTC
NA,TRBV18,NA,13,TRBJ1-4,CASSTDPNEKLFF,TGTGCCAGCTCCACAGATCCTAATGAAAAACTGTTTTTT
once,TRBV6-1,TRBD1,15,TRBJ1-6,CASISTGGLDSPLHF,TGTGCCAGCATCTCGACAGGGGGCCTTGATTCACCCCTCCACTTT
NA,TRBV10-3,NA,17,TRBJ2-3,CAISEPAGAGPTDTQYF,TGTGCCATCAGTGAGCCGGCTGGGGCGGGACCCACAGATACGCAGTATTTT
NA,TRBV28,TRBD2,16,TRBJ2-7,CASSSMGLAGLYEQYF,TGTGCCAGCAGTTCAATGGGACTAGCGGGGCTCTACGAGCAGTACTTC
once,TRBV10-1,NA,13,TRBJ2-1,CASSKLDTNEQFF,TGCGCCAGCAGTAAACTAGATACCAATGAGCAGTTCTTC
NA,TRBV5-1,TRBD1,14,TRBJ2-7,CASSLDGTDYEQYF,TGCGCCAGCAGCTTGGATGGGACAGACTACGAGCAGTACTTC
NA,TRBV5-4,NA,13,TRBJ2-7,CASSTRDSYEQYF,TGTGCCAGCAGCACACGGGATTCCTACGAGCAGTACTTC
NA,TRBV5-6,TRBD2,14,TRBJ2-1,CASRSSGRAREQFF,TGTGCCAGCAGATCTAGCGGGAGGGCACGGGAGCAGTTCTTC
NA,TRBV4-1,NA,17,TRBJ2-1,CASSQDTSGTSGNEQFF,TGCGCCAGCAGCCAAGATACCAGCGGAACTTCGGGCAATGAGCAGTTCTTC
NA,TRBV2,NA,18,TRBJ2-7,CASSEALGQLLSSYEQYF,TGTGCCAGCAGTGAGGCTCTGGGCCAATTGTTAAGCTCCTACGAGCAGTACTTC
NA,TRBV6-1,TRBD1,14,TRBJ2-7,CASTGGSPTYEQYF,TGTGCCAGTACAGGGGGCAGCCCCACCTACGAGCAGTACTTC
NA,TRBV30,NA,11,TRBJ1-4,CAWSGGEKLFF,TGTGCCTGGAGCGGAGGGGAAAAACTGTTTTTT
NA,TRBV9,NA,17,TRBJ2-5,CASSGNRGGSFQETQYF,TGTGCCAGCAGCGGCAACAGGGGGGGTAGTTTCCAAGAGACCCAGTACTTC
NA,TRBV28,NA,15,TRBJ2-7,CASSRPGRSSYEQYF,TGTGCCAGCAGCCGTCCTGGCAGGAGCTCCTACGAGCAGTACTTC
NA,TRBV19,TRBD2,15,TRBJ2-7,CASSLSGREIYEQYF,TGTGCCAGTAGCCTCTCGGGGCGGGAGATCTACGAGCAGTACTTC
NA,TRBV11-2,TRBD1,12,TRBJ2-7,CASSSTGDEQYF,TGTGCCAGCAGCTCGACAGGGGACGAGCAGTACTTC
NA,TRBV19,NA,14,TRBJ1-5,CASSRVGFNQPQHF,TGTGCCAGTAGTAGGGTCGGATTCAATCAGCCCCAGCATTTT
NA,TRBV18,NA,14,TRBJ2-7,CASSPSGRPYEQYF,TGTGCCAGCTCACCAAGCGGACGACCCTACGAGCAGTACTTC
NA,TRBV10-3,NA,14,TRBJ2-7,CAIRPGTGNYEQYF,TGTGCCATCAGACCCGGGACGGGGAACTACGAGCAGTACTTC
NA,TRBV28,NA,15,TRBJ2-3,CASTVGGLAPDTQYF,TGTGCCAGCACCGTAGGGGGATTAGCGCCAGATACGCAGTATTTT
NA,TRBV2,NA,14,TRBJ2-7,CASSEGPPTYEQYF,TGTGCCAGCAGTGAAGGGCCTCCTACCTACGAGCAGTACTTC
NA,TRBV5-1,TRBD1,14,TRBJ1-1,CASSSGTGNTEAFF,TGCGCCAGCAGCTCGGGGACAGGGAACACTGAAGCTTTCTTT
NA,TRBV7-3,TRBD1,15,TRBJ1-1,CASSSRDSQNTEAFF,TGTGCCAGCAGCTCCCGGGACAGCCAGAACACTGAAGCTTTCTTT
NA,TRBV9,NA,17,TRBJ1-3,CASSVERDWGVGNTIYF,TGTGCCAGCAGCGTAGAGCGAGATTGGGGCGTTGGAAACACCATATATTTT
NA,TRBV18,TRBD1,13,TRBJ2-7,CASSPDRDREQYF,TGTGCCAGCTCACCGGACAGGGATCGCGAGCAGTACTTC
NA,TRBV19,NA,14,TRBJ2-2,CASKSQGVTGELFF,TGTGCCAGTAAATCACAGGGAGTGACCGGGGAGCTGTTTTTT
NA,TRBV18,NA,14,TRBJ2-7,CASSPLPDSHEQYF,TGTGCCAGCTCACCACTCCCGGACAGCCACGAGCAGTACTTC
once,TRBV18,TRBD1,15,TRBJ1-3,CASSPSGGTGNTIYF,TGTGCCAGCTCACCTTCAGGGGGAACTGGAAACACCATATATTTT
once,TRBV7-2,TRBD1,16,TRBJ1-2,CASSWWTGLSNYGYTF,TGTGCCAGCAGCTGGTGGACAGGGCTTTCTAACTATGGCTACACCTTC
once,TRBV2,TRBD1,17,TRBJ1-5,CASSHNRGLEGNQPQHF,TGTGCCAGCTCCCACAACAGGGGTCTGGAGGGCAATCAGCCCCAGCATTTT
NA,TRBV6-5,NA,14,TRBJ1-1,CASSLGGMNTEAFF,TGTGCCAGCAGCCTAGGGGGAATGAACACTGAAGCTTTCTTT
once,TRBV30,TRBD1,15,TRBJ1-2,CAWSRPGQGNYGYTF,TGTGCCTGGAGTCGGCCAGGACAGGGGAACTATGGCTACACCTTC